These T cell receptor beta chains were read from a single sample in a study of T cells in Graves' hyperthyroidism and ophthalmopathy. One entry per CDR3 protein results from TCRdb running MiXCR on the multiplex PCR reads. The profile covers about 53,000 distinct CDR3 sequences, with roughly 49% appearing a single time and 12% taken by the ten largest. The sample was blood. The receptors shown here come from a woman aged 25 to 39 with Graves' ophthalmopathy. CDR3s include the opening cysteine and the closing phenylalanine or tryptophan. A D gene is named only where the DNA matches it firmly.

j_call	d_call	v_call	cdr3_aa
TRBJ1-2	.	TRBV3-1	CASSRGSPPLAYGYTF
TRBJ2-2	.	TRBV30	CAWREGQNTGELFF
TRBJ1-1	TRBD1	TRBV19	CASNAGGAGTEAFF
TRBJ1-1	.	TRBV2	CASPGWGLEAFF
TRBJ1-1	.	TRBV7-9	CASSSPGRGGAEAFF
TRBJ1-4	.	TRBV14	CASSQDRWGLGEKLFF
TRBJ2-3	TRBD2	TRBV2	CASSVGAGSDTQYF
TRBJ2-1	.	TRBV19	CASSVVLTGSSYNEQFF
TRBJ2-1	.	TRBV4-1	CASSTHNEQFF
TRBJ2-7	TRBD1	TRBV29-1	CSVEGGDRAVGEQYF
TRBJ1-2	.	TRBV14	CASSPLQRQERGYTF
TRBJ2-3	TRBD2	TRBV7-3	CASSLTHAGAGTDTQYF
TRBJ2-1	TRBD2	TRBV28	CASSLSLAGDNEQFF
TRBJ2-3	TRBD2	TRBV5-1	CASSSSGSTDTQYF
TRBJ1-4	.	TRBV15	CATSVAGATNEKLFF